These T cell receptor beta chains were read from a single sample in a study of spatial heterogeneity in lung cancer. TCRdb passed the 5' RACE reads through MiXCR, listing each CDR3 protein once. The repertoire holds 3,500 to 4,000 distinct CDR3 sequences, with approximately 7% as singletons. Source: normal lung tissue next to the tumor, taken at surgery. These receptors came from a male donor with early-stage non-small cell lung cancer. CDR3s include the opening cysteine and the closing phenylalanine or tryptophan. D genes are given only for firm matches. Not all rows give a size; the values are once, few, many and, for expanded clones, a class.

13 medium-sized - TRBJ2-4 TRBV27 TGTGCCAGCAGTTTGGCCAGGGAAAACATTCAGTACTTC CASSLARENIQYF
18 medium-sized TRBD2 TRBJ2-3 TRBV3-1 TGTGCCAGCAGCCAAGACGGGCCCTTTGCGGGGGGTTCAGATACGCAGTATTTT CASSQDGPFAGGSDTQYF
12 many - TRBJ1-2 TRBV2 TGTGCCAGCAGAGGGAAATACTATGGCTACACCTTC CASRGKYYGYTF
16 medium-sized TRBD1 TRBJ1-5 TRBV13 TGTGCCAGCAGCCGCCGGGACAGGGGTCGCAATCAGCCCCAGCATTTT CASSRRDRGRNQPQHF
15 medium-sized TRBD1 TRBJ1-3 TRBV7-2 TGTGCCAGCACCATAGGGGGCATTAGTGGAAACACCATATATTTT CASTIGGISGNTIYF
15 - TRBD2 TRBJ2-1 TRBV7-3 TGTGCCAGCAGCTTATTAGCGGGAGATAACAATGAGCAGTTCTTC CASSLLAGDNNEQFF
16 many - TRBJ1-5 TRBV7-2 TGTGCCAGCAGCTTACAGGGGTTAGGTAGCAATCAGCCCCAGCATTTT CASSLQGLGSNQPQHF
14 many - TRBJ2-5 TRBV20-1 TGCAGTGCTAGAGGGGAGGAAGGGCAGGAGACCCAGTACTTC CSARGEEGQETQYF
13 few - TRBJ1-1 TRBV6-6 TGTGCCAGCAGCACGGATTCTTACACTGAAGCTTTCTTT CASSTDSYTEAFF
14 medium-sized TRBD1 TRBJ2-2 TRBV12-3/TRBV12-4 TGTGCCAGCAGGGGACAGATAAACACCGGGGAGCTGTTTTTT CASRGQINTGELFF
15 medium-sized - TRBJ2-2 TRBV7-9 TGTGCCAGCAGCTTAGTGTCAGGGAACACCGGGGAGCTGTTTTTT CASSLVSGNTGELFF
15 few TRBD2 TRBJ2-3 TRBV2 TGTGCCAGCAGTGAAGATAGCGGGAGAACAGATACGCAGTATTTT CASSEDSGRTDTQYF
14 many TRBD1 TRBJ1-2 TRBV20-1 TGCAGTGCTAGCCCGGGACAGGGGGCCGATGGCTACACCTTC CSASPGQGADGYTF
15 - - TRBJ2-1 TRBV7-9 TGTGCCAGCAGCCAATCAGGGTTTCGGTACAATGAGCAGTTCTTC CASSQSGFRYNEQFF
16 many TRBD1 TRBJ2-1 TRBV7-2 TGTGCCAGCAGCTTAGTCCGGGACAGGGGTTTCAATGAGCAGTTCTTC CASSLVRDRGFNEQFF
14 many TRBD1 TRBJ2-1 TRBV6-2/TRBV6-3 TGTGCCAGCAGTACCTTGACAGGGCAAAATGAGCAGTTCTTC CASSTLTGQNEQFF
10 many - TRBJ1-2 TRBV29-1 TGCAGCGTTGAGGGATACGGCTACACCTTC CSVEGYGYTF
13 medium-sized - TRBJ1-5 TRBV29-1 TGCAGCGTTGAAGAGGGTGGTGAACAGCCCCAGCATTTT CSVEEGGEQPQHF
17 medium-sized TRBD2 TRBJ2-2 TRBV9 TGTGCCAGCAGCGTAGAATGGGGACTACAGAACACCGGGGAGCTGTTTTTT CASSVEWGLQNTGELFF
15 medium-sized TRBD1 TRBJ2-1 TRBV14 TGTGCCAGCAGCAACTTGGACAGGGAAGGATTAGGGCAGTTCTTC CASSNLDREGLGQFF
14 medium-sized TRBD1 TRBJ1-1 TRBV6-5 TGTGCCAGCAGTGCCCGGACAGGGGACACTGAAGCTTTCTTT CASSARTGDTEAFF
14 many - TRBJ2-7 TRBV6-5 TGTGCCAGCAGTACATACAGGGAGGGCTACGAGCAGTACTTC CASSTYREGYEQYF
16 medium-sized - TRBJ2-6 TRBV6-2/TRBV6-3 TGTGCCAGCGCAACCAACAGGGCGGCTGGGGCCAACGTCCTGACTTTC CASATNRAAGANVLTF
16 many TRBD1 TRBJ2-7 TRBV9 TGTGCCAGCAGCGTAGAGACAGGGGGACTAACTCGGGAGCAGTACTTC CASSVETGGLTREQYF
16 medium-sized - TRBJ1-4 TRBV20-1 TGCAGTGCTAGAGGAGAGTGGGGCGAAGAAAATGAAAAACTGTTTTTT CSARGEWGEENEKLFF
14 many - TRBJ2-2 TRBV2 TGTGCCAGCAGTGCCAATAAAGGCACCGGGGAGCTGTTTTTT CASSANKGTGELFF
14 few TRBD1 TRBJ1-1 TRBV18 TGTGCCAGCTCACGGGACAGGTTCGTCACTGAAGCTTTCTTT CASSRDRFVTEAFF
16 medium-sized TRBD1 TRBJ1-2 TRBV7-8 TGTGCCAGCAGCGTAACCGGGACAGAAACCCACTATGGCTACACCTTC CASSVTGTETHYGYTF
15 - TRBD2 TRBJ2-3 TRBV9 TGTGCCAGCAGCCTGGGACTAGCTATCACAGATACGCAGTATTTT CASSLGLAITDTQYF
14 medium-sized - TRBJ2-2 TRBV19 TGTGCAAGTAGAGTGATAGCGAACACCGGGGAGCTGTTTTTT CASRVIANTGELFF
13 many - TRBJ1-1 TRBV30 TGTGCCTGGAGTTCGACGGTGAACACTGAAGCTTTCTTT CAWSSTVNTEAFF
12 once - TRBJ1-1 TRBV4-2 TGTGCCAGCAGCCAAGAAGGCCTATGGGCTTTCTTT CASSQEGLWAFF
14 medium-sized - TRBJ1-1 TRBV29-1 TGCAGCGTTGAAGTCACAGGGCCCGGTACAGGAGCTTTCTTT CSVEVTGPGTGAFF
15 many - TRBJ2-5 TRBV4-3 TGCGCCAGCAGCCATGCCCGGGCGGCCCAAGAGACCCAGTACTTC CASSHARAAQETQYF